This TCR beta chain was identified during a study of cytotoxic CD8 clonotypes in ibrutinib-treated CLL. Study details: There were 11 relapsed/refractory patients and around 15 treatment-naive patients, and 17 to 18 were IGHV unmutated.

Germline trimming cut 5 bases from V and 4 bases from J; bases unmatched to any gene: 9. The CDR3 contains 15 residues. Germline lookup yields CDR1 SGHAT and CDR2 FQNNGV. Method: immunoSEQ multiplex PCR; TCRdb's copy keeps in-frame clones and lacks some. Found here are under 35,000 clones, 69% of them singletons; the top ten hold 45% to 65%. The receptor was derived from a human donor with chronic lymphocytic leukemia. The V gene is TRBV11-2, the J gene TRBJ2-7; TRBD2 matches at 9 bases. The sequenced sample was PBMCs, obtained after 24 months of ibrutinib treatment. The CDR3 here is CASSPSSGVRYEQYF. DNA for the CDR3: TGTGCCAGCAGCCCCTCTAGCGGGGTTAGATACGAGCAGTACTTC.